This TCR beta chain appears in the sequencing data of a study of blood T cell repertoires in COVID-19. Background on the study: PBMCs, B-cell-depleted T cells, or T cells provided the cDNA or gDNA that made up the material.

Methods used by the authors: Reference gene primer amplification gave nucleated cell count estimates. Profiling relied on immunoSEQ multiplex PCR, and the TCRdb table lists in-frame clones only, not all of them. The DNA gave D and trimming, while V, J and clone size come from that table. The data contain 500,000 to 600,000 clones, roughly nine tenths of them singletons. V dropped 1 base and J dropped 9 bases, with 7 bases sitting between them. The CDR3 covers 12 residues. Seattle participants joined during active infection and were tracked over time. The chain has TRBV12-3 or TRBV12-4 and TRBJ1-5; D possibly corresponds to TRBD1 (5 bases). The TCR originated in a woman aged 50 to 60 with COVID-19, enrolled during active disease. What was sequenced was peripheral blood. In nucleotides, the CDR3 is TGTGCCAGCAGTTTAGGACAGTCGCCCCAGCATTTT. This sequence encodes CASSLGQSPQHF.